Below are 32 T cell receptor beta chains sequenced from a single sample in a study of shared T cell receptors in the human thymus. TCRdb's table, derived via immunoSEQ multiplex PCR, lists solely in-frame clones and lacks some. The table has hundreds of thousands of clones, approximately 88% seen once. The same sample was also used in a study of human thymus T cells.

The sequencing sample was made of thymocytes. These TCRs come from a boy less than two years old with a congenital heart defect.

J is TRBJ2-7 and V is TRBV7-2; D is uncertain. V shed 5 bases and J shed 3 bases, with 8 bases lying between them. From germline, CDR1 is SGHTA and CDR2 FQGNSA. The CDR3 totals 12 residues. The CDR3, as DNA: TGTGCCAGCAGCCCCTATATCTACGAGCAGTACTTC. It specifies CASSPYIYEQYF. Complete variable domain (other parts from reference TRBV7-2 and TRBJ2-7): GAGVSQSPSNKVTEKGKDVELRCDPISGHTALYWYRQSLGQGLEFLIYFQGNSAPDKSGLPSDRFSAERTGGSVSTLTIQRTQQEDSAVYLCASSPYIYEQYFGPGTRLTVT.

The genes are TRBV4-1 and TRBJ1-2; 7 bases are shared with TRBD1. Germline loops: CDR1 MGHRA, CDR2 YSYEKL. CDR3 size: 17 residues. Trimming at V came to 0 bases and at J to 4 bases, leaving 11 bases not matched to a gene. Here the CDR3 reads CASSQEVAQTGTYGYTF. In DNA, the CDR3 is TGCGCCAGCAGCCAAGAAGTGGCCCAGACAGGGACCTATGGCTACACCTTC.

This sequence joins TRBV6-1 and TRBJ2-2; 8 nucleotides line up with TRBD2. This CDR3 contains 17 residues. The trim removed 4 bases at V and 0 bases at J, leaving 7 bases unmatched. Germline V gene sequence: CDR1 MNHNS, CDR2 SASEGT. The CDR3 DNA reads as TGTGCCAGCAGTGCTCGTCCGGGACTAGCGAACACCGGGGAGCTGTTTTTT. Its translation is CASSARPGLANTGELFF.

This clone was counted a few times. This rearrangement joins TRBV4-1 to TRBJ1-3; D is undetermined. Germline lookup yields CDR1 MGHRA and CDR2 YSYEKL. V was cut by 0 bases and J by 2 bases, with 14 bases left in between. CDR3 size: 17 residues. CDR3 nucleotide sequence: TGCGCCAGCAGCCAAGAGGGGAACGGCGGGACTGGAAACACCATATATTTT. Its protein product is CASSQEGNGGTGNTIYF.

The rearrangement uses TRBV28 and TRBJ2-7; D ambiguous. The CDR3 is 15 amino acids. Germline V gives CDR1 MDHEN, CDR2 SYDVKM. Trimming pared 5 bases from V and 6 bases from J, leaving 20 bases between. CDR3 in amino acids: CASSGQSPIDCEQYF. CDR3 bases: TGTGCCAGCAGTGGCCAAAGTCCCATCGACTGCGAGCAGTACTTC.

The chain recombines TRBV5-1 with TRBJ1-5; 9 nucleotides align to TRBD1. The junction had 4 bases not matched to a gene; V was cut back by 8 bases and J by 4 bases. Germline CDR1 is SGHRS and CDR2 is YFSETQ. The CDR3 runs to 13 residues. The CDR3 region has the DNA TGCGCCAGGGGACAGGGTAGAAATCAGCCCCAGCATTTT. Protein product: CARGQGRNQPQHF.

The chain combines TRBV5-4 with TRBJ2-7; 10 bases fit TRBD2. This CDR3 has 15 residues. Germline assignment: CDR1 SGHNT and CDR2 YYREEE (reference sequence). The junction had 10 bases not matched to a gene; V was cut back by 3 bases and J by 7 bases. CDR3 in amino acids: CASSSLAGVAYEQYF. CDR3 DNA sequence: TGTGCCAGCAGCTCGCTAGCGGGAGTGGCGTATGAGCAGTACTTC.

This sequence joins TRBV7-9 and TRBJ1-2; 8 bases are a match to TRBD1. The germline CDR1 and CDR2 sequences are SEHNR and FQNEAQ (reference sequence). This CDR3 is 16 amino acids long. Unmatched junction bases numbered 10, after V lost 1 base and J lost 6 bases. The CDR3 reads CASSLGGRQGADGYTF. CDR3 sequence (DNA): TGTGCCAGCAGCTTAGGCGGGCGGCAGGGGGCCGATGGCTACACCTTC.

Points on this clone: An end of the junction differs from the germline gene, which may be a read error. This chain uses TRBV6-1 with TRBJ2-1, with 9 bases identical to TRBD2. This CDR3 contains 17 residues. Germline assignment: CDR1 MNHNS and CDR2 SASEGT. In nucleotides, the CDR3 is TGTGCCAGCAGGGAAGGGACCGGACTAGCGCCCCACAATGAGCAGTTCTTC. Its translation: CASREGTGLAPHNEQFF.

The chain's CDR3 is CATSTPRGHSPLHF. The CDR3 nucleotides read TGTGCCACCAGCACCCCCAGGGGACATTCACCCCTCCACTTT. V is TRBV15 and J is TRBJ1-6, with D tentatively TRBD1 (6 bases). V shed 4 bases and J shed 8 bases, with 12 bases lying between them. Germline CDR1 LNHNV, CDR2 YYDKDF (reference sequence). This CDR3 contains 14 residues.

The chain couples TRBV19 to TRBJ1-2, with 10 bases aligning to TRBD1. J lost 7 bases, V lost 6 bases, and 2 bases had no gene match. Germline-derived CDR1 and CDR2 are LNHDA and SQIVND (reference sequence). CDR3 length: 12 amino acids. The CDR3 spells CASRTGGRGYTF. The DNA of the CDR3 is TGTGCCAGTAGGACAGGGGGCCGTGGCTACACCTTC.

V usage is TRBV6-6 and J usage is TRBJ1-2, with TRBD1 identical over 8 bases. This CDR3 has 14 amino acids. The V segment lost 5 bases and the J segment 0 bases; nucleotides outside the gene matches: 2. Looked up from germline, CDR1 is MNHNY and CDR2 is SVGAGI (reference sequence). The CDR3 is CASSGTGSNYGYTF. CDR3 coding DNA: TGTGCCAGCAGTGGGACAGGCTCTAACTATGGCTACACCTTC.

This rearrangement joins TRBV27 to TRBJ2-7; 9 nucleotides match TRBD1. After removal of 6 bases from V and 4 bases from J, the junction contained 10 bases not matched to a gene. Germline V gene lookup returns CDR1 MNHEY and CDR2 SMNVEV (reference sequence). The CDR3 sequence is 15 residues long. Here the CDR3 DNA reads TGTGCCAGCAGCCCCTTCGGACAGGGGTCTTACGAGCAGTACTTC. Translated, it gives CASSPFGQGSYEQYF.

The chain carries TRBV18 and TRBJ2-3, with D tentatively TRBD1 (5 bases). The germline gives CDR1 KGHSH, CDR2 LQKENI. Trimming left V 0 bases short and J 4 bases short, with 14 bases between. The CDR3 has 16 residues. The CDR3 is CASSPPVGAFPDTQYF. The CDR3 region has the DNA TGTGCCAGCTCACCACCGGTAGGGGCGTTCCCAGATACGCAGTATTTT.

The CDR3 DNA follows: TGTGCCTGGGGACAGGGGGGCGAGGGTGGCTACACCTTC. Translation: CAWGQGGEGGYTF. This chain connects TRBV30 to TRBJ1-2; 10 positions match TRBD1. The CDR3 runs 13 residues. After removal of 5 bases from V and 7 bases from J, the junction contained 7 bases not matched to a gene. Per the germline V gene, CDR1 is GTSNPN and CDR2 is SVGIG (reference sequence).

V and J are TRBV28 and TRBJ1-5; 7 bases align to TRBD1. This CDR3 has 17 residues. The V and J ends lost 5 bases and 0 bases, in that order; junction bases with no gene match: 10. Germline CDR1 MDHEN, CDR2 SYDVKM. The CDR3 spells CASSDRDRYFSNQPQHF. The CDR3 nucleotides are TGTGCCAGCAGTGACCGGGACAGATACTTTAGCAATCAGCCCCAGCATTTT.

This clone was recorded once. The CDR3 region has the DNA TGTGCCAGCAGTGACAATGGTCAACACACAGATACGCAGTATTTT. It specifies CASSDNGQHTDTQYF. The rearrangement joins TRBV6-4 to TRBJ2-3; D is unresolved. Germline V gene sequence: CDR1 MRHNA, CDR2 SNTAGT. Trimming removed 2 bases from V and 2 bases from J, with 11 bases in between. This CDR3 is 15 amino acids long.

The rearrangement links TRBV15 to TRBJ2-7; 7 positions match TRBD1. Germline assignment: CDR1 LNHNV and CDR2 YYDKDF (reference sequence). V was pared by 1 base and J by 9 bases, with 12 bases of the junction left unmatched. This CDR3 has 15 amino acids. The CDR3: CATSRVRGQQGSQYF. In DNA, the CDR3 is TGTGCCACCAGCAGAGTTAGGGGGCAACAGGGGTCGCAGTACTTC.

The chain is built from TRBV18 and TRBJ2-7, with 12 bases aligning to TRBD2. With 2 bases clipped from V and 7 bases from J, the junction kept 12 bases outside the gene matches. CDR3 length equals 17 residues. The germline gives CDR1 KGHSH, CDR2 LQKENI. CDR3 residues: CASSPWTSGEESGEQYF. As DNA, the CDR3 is TGTGCCAGCTCACCATGGACTAGCGGGGAGGAGTCCGGAGAGCAGTACTTC.

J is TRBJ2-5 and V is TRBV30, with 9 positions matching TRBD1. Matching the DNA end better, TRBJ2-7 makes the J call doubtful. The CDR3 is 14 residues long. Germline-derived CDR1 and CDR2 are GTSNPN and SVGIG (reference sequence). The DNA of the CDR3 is TGTGCCTGGAGTCCGGACAGGGGCCTTTACGAGCAGTACTTC. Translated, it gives CAWSPDRGLYEQYF.

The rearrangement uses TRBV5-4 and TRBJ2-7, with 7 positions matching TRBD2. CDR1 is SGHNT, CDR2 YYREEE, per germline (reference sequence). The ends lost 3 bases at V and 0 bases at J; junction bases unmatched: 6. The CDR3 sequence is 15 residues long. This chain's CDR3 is CASSSRSGTSYEQYF. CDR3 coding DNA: TGTGCCAGCAGCTCTCGGAGCGGGACCTCCTACGAGCAGTACTTC.

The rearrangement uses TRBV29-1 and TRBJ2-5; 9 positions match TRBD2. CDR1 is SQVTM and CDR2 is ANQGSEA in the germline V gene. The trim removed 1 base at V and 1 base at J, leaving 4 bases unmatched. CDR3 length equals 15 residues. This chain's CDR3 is CSVEAAGGPQETQYF. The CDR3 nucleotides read TGCAGCGTTGAAGCTGCGGGAGGGCCCCAAGAGACCCAGTACTTC. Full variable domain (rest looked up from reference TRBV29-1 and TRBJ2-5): SAVISQKPSRDICQRGTSLTIQCQVDSQVTMMFWYRQQPGQSLTLIATANQGSEATYESGFVIDKFPISRPNLTFSTLTVSNMSPEDSSIYLCSVEAAGGPQETQYFGPGTRLLVL.

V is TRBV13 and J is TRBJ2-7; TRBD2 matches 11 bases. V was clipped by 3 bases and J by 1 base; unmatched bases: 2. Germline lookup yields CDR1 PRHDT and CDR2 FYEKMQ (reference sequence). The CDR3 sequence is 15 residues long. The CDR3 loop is CASSFSSGRSYEQYF. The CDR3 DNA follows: TGTGCCAGCAGCTTCTCTAGCGGGAGGTCCTACGAGCAGTACTTC.

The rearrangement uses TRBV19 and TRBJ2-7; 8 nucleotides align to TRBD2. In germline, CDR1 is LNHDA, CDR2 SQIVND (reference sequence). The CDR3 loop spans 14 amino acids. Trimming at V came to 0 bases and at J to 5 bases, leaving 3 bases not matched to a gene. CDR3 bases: TGTGCCAGTAGTATAGACGGGAGGGCCCACGAGCAGTACTTC. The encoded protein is CASSIDGRAHEQYF.

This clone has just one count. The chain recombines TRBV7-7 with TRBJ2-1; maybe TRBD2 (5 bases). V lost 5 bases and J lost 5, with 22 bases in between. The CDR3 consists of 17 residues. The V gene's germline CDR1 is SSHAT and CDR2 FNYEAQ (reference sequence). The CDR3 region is CASSLARRRADHNEQFF. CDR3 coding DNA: TGTGCCAGCAGCCTGGCCCGGAGGAGAGCGGACCACAATGAGCAGTTCTTC.

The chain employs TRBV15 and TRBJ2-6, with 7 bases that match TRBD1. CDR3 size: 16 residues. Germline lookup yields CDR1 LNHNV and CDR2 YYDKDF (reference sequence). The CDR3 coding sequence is TGTGCGGCGTCCCGGCAGGGGGACTCTGGGGCCAACGTCCTGACTTTC. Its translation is CAASRQGDSGANVLTF.

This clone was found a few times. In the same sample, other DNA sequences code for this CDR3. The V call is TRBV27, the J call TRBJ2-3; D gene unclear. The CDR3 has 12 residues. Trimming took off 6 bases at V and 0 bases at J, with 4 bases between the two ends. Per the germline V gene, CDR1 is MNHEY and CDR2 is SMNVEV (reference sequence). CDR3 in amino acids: CASRRSTDTQYF. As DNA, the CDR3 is TGTGCCAGCAGGAGGAGCACAGATACGCAGTATTTT.

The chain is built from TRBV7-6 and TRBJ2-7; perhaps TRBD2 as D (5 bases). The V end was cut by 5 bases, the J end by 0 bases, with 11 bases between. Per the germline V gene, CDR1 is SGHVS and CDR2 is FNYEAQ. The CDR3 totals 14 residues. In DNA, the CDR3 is TGTGCCAGCAGCCTCGACCGGGGCTCCTACGAGCAGTACTTC. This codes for CASSLDRGSYEQYF.

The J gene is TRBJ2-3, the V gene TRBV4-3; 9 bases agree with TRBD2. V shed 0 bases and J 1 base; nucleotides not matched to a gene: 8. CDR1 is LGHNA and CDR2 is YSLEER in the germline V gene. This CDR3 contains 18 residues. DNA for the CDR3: TGCGCCAGCAGCCAAGAGGAATCAGCGGGAGGTGGCACAGATACGCAGTATTTT. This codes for CASSQEESAGGGTDTQYF.

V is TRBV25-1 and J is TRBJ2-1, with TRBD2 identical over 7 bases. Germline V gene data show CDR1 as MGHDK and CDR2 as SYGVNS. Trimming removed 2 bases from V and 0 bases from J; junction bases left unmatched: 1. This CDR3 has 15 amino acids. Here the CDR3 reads CASSERGSSYNEQFF. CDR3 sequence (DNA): TGTGCCAGCAGTGAACGCGGGAGCTCCTACAATGAGCAGTTCTTC.

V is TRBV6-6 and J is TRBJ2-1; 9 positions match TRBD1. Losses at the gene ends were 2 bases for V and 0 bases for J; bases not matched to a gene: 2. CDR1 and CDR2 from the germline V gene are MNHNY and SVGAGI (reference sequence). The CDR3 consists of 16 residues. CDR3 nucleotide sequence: TGTGCCAGCAGTTACCCACAGGGGGCCTCCTACAATGAGCAGTTCTTC. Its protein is CASSYPQGASYNEQFF.

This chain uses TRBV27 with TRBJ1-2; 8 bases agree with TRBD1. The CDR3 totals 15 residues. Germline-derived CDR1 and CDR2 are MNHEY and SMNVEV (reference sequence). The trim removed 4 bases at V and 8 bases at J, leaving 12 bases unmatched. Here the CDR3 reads CASSWGTGPGEGYTF. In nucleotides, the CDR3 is TGTGCCAGCAGTTGGGGGACAGGTCCGGGGGAGGGCTACACCTTC.